This TCR beta chain was profiled in a study of blood T cell repertoires in COVID-19. CDR1 SGHAT and CDR2 FQNNGV come from the germline V gene. V shed 6 bases and J 3 bases; nucleotides not matched to a gene: 9. There are 15 residues in the CDR3. In the original analysis: Amplification with reference gene primers provided the estimates of nucleated cell counts. The table came from immunoSEQ multiplex PCR; TCRdb's copy has only in-frame clones and leaves some out. V and J calls and clone size are those listed in that table; D and trimming were worked out from the DNA. The sample contains 250,000 to 400,000 clones, approximately 81% of which appear only once.

The sequence was collected from a woman in her thirties who had been exposed to COVID-19. The genes are TRBV11-2 and TRBJ2-7, with 9 bases identical to TRBD1. The material sequenced was PBMCs or T cells enriched from blood (not recorded which). The CDR3 is CASSPNRDRVYEQYF. The CDR3 DNA is TGTGCCAGCAGTCCGAACCGGGACAGGGTCTACGAGCAGTACTTC.